This T cell receptor (beta chain) was identified during a study of blood T cells in healthy people across ages. Points from the study as a whole: Samples with more naive T cells showed higher observed beta diversity.

For the second PCR, which ran for about 6 to 11 cycles, a sample-barcoded 5' primer and a J-beta primer mix were used. Template switching added a 12-random-nucleotide identifier to every cDNA molecule. One entry per CDR3 protein results from TCRdb running MiXCR on the 5' RACE reads. Among about 400,000 distinct CDR3 sequences listed, 52% were seen once. In the case of this clonotype: What it binds is unknown.

Source material: blood. The clonotype originates from a man aged 55-75 years in good health.

CDR3 residues: CASSPEDTDTQYF. DNA for the CDR3: TGCGCCAGCAGCCCGGAAGACACAGATACGCAGTATTTT. The gene calls are TRBV5-1 and TRBJ2-3; D uncertain. Germline V gene data show CDR1 as SGHRS and CDR2 as YFSETQ. Trimming took off 4 bases at V and 2 bases at J, with 8 bases between the two ends. The CDR3 runs 13 residues.